This entry lists 11 T cell receptor beta chains sequenced from one sample in a study of blood T cell repertoires in COVID-19. Assay: immunoSEQ multiplex PCR; the TCRdb copy retains only in-frame clones and omits some. In the table there are 150,000 to 200,000 clones, roughly 80% of which are singletons. The sequenced sample was peripheral blood. These receptors were collected from a human donor with acute or convalescent COVID-19. The donor label of this sample is uncertain.

The sample holds one count of this clone. The rearrangement joins TRBV18 to TRBJ2-2; the D is unclear. CDR3 length: 16 amino acids. Trimming stripped 2 bases from V and 4 bases from J, with 14 bases between. CDR1 is KGHSH, CDR2 LQKENI, per germline. The CDR3 bases are TGTGCCAGCTCACCAAGTGGTGTAGAGGCCACCGGGGAGCTGTTTTTT. Its translation is CASSPSGVEATGELFF.

V is TRBV5-4 and J is TRBJ1-1; 7 bases align to TRBD1. CDR1 is SGHNT and CDR2 is YYREEE in the germline V gene (reference sequence). The CDR3 consists of 15 residues. J was trimmed by 1 base and V by 3 bases; bases with no gene match: 6. The CDR3 loop is CASSSGDSPNTEAFF. The CDR3 region has the DNA TGTGCCAGCAGCTCGGGGGACAGTCCGAACACTGAAGCTTTCTTT.

The chain couples TRBV30 to TRBJ2-7; 8 bases fit TRBD1. J was trimmed by 0 bases and V by 3 bases; bases with no gene match: 4. CDR3 length: 14 amino acids. Germline loops: CDR1 GTSNPN, CDR2 SVGIG (reference sequence). DNA of the CDR3: TGTGCCTGGAGCCCACAGGGGGGCTCCTACGAGCAGTACTTC. Its protein is CAWSPQGGSYEQYF.

V and J are TRBV5-4 and TRBJ2-5, with D unclear. The V end was cut by 0 bases, the J end by 2 bases, with 8 bases between. The CDR3 runs to 14 residues. Per germline, CDR1 SGHNT and CDR2 YYREEE (reference sequence). CDR3 in DNA: TGTGCCAGCAGCTTGGTGGGCAGACAAGAGACCCAGTACTTC. It translates to CASSLVGRQETQYF.

The chain employs TRBV9 and TRBJ2-1, with 7 bases fitting TRBD2. The CDR3 consists of 18 residues. The V gene's germline CDR1 is SGDLS and CDR2 YYNGEE. V lost 2 bases and J lost 0; bases outside the gene matches: 11. The chain's CDR3 is CASSVQSSAGVSYNEQFF. The CDR3 DNA sequence: TGTGCCAGCAGCGTTCAATCATCGGCGGGAGTCTCCTACAATGAGCAGTTCTTC.

This clone was seen only a few times. This chain links TRBV7-3 with TRBJ1-1; the match to TRBD1 covers 7 bases. J lost 11 bases, V lost 4 bases, and 4 bases had no gene match. Germline values: CDR1 SGHTA, CDR2 FQGTGA. CDR3 length: 11 residues. The CDR3 region has the DNA TGTGCCAGCAGCTCAACAGGGGTGGCTTTCTTT. Translating gives CASSSTGVAFF. Full variable domain (missing parts from reference TRBV7-3 and TRBJ1-1): GAGVSQTPSNKVTEKGKYVELRCDPISGHTALYWYRQSLGQGPEFLIYFQGTGAADDSGLPNDRFFAVRPEGSVSTLKIQRTERGDSAVYLCASSSTGVAFFGQGTRLTVV.

The chain is built from TRBV14 and TRBJ2-3; TRBD1 aligns across 7 bases. Germline V gene lookup returns CDR1 SGHDN and CDR2 FVKESK. The CDR3 has 13 residues. The trim removed 8 bases at V and 4 bases at J, leaving 6 bases unmatched. CDR3 DNA sequence: TGTGCCAGCTCGGGACAGAACTCAGATACGCAGTATTTT. This encodes CASSGQNSDTQYF. Together with reference TRBV14 and TRBJ2-3, the CDR3 gives the full variable domain: EAGVTQFPSHSVIEKGQTVTLRCDPISGHDNLYWYRRVMGKEIKFLLHFVKESKQDESGMPNNRFLAERTGGTYSTLKVQPAELEDSGVYFCASSGQNSDTQYFGPGTRLTVL.

The V call is TRBV7-3, the J call TRBJ2-5; D unclear. CDR1 and CDR2 (germline): SGHTA, FQGTGA. Trimming stripped 2 bases from V and 5 bases from J, with 9 bases between. This CDR3 spans 13 amino acids. CDR3 residues: CASSLGSLETQYF. The CDR3 nucleotides are TGTGCCAGCAGCTTAGGCTCCCTGGAGACCCAGTACTTC.

The V and J genes are TRBV30 and TRBJ2-7; 7 nucleotides match TRBD1. The V and J ends lost 3 bases and 0 bases, in that order; junction bases with no gene match: 5. This CDR3 is 14 amino acids long. Per the germline V gene, CDR1 is GTSNPN and CDR2 is SVGIG (reference sequence). DNA for the CDR3: TGTGCCTGGAGGACAGGGAAAAGCTCCTACGAGCAGTACTTC. The encoded protein is CAWRTGKSSYEQYF.

The rearrangement uses TRBV6-5 and TRBJ2-3; 9 nucleotides line up with TRBD1. This CDR3 spans 15 amino acids. Looked up from germline, CDR1 is MNHEY and CDR2 is SVGAGI. Germline trimming cut 5 bases from V and 6 bases from J; bases unmatched to any gene: 9. This chain's CDR3 is CASSTYRGLRDTQYF. The DNA for the CDR3 is TGTGCCAGCAGTACTTACAGGGGGCTCCGTGATACGCAGTATTTT.

The chain uses TRBV28 and TRBJ1-4; the match to TRBD1 covers 8 bases. The V and J ends lost 6 bases and 4 bases, in that order; junction bases with no gene match: 4. Germline V gene sequence: CDR1 MDHEN, CDR2 SYDVKM. The CDR3 has 14 residues. The CDR3 DNA sequence: TGTGCCAGCAGGGCAGGGGGCCTTAATGAAAAACTGTTTTTT. Protein: CASRAGGLNEKLFF.